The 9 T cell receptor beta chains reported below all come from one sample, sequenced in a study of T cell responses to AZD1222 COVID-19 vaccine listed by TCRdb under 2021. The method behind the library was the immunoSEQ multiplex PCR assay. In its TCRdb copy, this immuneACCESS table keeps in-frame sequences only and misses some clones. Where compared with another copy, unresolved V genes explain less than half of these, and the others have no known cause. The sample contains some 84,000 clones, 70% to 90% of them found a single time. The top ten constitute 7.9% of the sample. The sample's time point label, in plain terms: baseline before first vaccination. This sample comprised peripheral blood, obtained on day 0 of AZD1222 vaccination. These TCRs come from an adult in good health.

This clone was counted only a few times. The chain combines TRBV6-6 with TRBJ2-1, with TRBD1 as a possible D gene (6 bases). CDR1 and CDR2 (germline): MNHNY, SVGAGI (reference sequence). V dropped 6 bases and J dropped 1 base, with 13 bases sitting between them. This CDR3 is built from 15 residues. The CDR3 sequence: CASSLRQGSYNEQFF. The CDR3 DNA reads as TGTGCCAGCAGCCTCCGGCAGGGGTCCTACAATGAGCAGTTCTTC.

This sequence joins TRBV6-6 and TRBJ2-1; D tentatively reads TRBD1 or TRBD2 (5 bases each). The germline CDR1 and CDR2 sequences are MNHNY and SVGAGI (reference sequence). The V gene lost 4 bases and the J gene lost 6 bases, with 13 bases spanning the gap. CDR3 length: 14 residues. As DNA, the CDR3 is TGTGCCAGCAGTTCGTCCGGGACCTTCAATGAGCAGTTCTTC. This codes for CASSSSGTFNEQFF.

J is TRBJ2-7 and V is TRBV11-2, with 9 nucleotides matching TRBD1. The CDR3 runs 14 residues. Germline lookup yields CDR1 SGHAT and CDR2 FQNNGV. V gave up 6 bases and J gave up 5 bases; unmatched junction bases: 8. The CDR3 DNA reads TGTGCCAGCAGGAACCGGGACAGGGCCCACGAGCAGTACTTC. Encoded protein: CASRNRDRAHEQYF. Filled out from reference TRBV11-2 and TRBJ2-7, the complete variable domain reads EAGVAQSPRYKIIEKRQSVAFWCNPISGHATLYWYQQILGQGPKLLIQFQNNGVVDDSQLPKDRFSAERLKGVDSTLKIQPAKLEDSAVYLCASRNRDRAHEQYFGPGTRLTVT.

The CDR3 sequence is CASTRPKSYEQYF. The CDR3 nucleotides are TGTGCCAGCACCCGACCGAAATCCTACGAGCAGTACTTC. The V call is TRBV6-4, the J call TRBJ2-7; D gene unclear. Trimming removed 7 bases from V and 1 base from J, with 11 bases in between. Germline V gives CDR1 MRHNA, CDR2 SNTAGT. This CDR3 has 13 amino acids.

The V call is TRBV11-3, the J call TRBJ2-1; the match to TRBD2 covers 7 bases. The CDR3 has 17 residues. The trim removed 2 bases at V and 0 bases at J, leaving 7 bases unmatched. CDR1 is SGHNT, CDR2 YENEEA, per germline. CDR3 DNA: TGTGCCAGCAGCTTATCAAGCGGGGATAGCTCCTACAATGAGCAGTTCTTC. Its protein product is CASSLSSGDSSYNEQFF.

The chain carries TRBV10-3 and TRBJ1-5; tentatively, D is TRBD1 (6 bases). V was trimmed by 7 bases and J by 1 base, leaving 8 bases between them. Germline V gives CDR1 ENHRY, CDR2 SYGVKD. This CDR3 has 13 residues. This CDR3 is CAINGQSNQPQHF. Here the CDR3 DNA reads TGTGCCATCAACGGACAGAGCAATCAGCCCCAGCATTTT.

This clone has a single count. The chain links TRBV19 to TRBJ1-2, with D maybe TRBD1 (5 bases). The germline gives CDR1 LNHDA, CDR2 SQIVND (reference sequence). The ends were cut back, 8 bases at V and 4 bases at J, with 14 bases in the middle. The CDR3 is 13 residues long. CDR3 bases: TGTGCCAGTCAAGAGCAGGGAGGCTATGGCTACACCTTC. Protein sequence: CASQEQGGYGYTF. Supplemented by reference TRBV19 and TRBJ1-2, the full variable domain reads DGGITQSPKYLFRKEGQNVTLSCEQNLNHDAMYWYRQDPGQGLRLIYYSQIVNDFQKGDIAEGYSVSREKKESFPLTVTSAQKNPTAFYLCASQEQGGYGYTFGSGTRLTVV.

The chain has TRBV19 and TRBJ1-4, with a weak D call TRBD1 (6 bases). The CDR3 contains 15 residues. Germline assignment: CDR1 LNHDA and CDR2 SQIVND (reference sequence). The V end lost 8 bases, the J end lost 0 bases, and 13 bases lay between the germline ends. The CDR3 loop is CASRRTESTNEKLFF. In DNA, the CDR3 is TGTGCCAGTCGACGGACAGAGTCAACTAATGAAAAACTGTTTTTT.

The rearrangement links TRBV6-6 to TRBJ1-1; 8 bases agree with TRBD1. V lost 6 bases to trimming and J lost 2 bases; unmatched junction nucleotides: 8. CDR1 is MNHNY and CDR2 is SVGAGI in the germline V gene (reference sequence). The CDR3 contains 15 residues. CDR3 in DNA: TGTGCCAGCAGACACGGGGACAGGACTAACACTGAAGCTTTCTTT. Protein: CASRHGDRTNTEAFF.